Only a few counts were recorded for the clone carrying this T cell receptor (beta chain). What it binds is unknown. The data belong to a study of cytomegalovirus exposure and HLA in healthy donors. Study-wide results and caveats: In vitro checks showed that a few CMV-associated chains really do target CMV antigens.

Clones were read by immunoSEQ multiplex PCR, and TCRdb kept only the in-frame ones, dropping some. This sample has some 170,000 clones, with 86% found just once. The sample taken for sequencing was PBMCs. The TCR sequence derives from a man aged 18 to 30 in good health and CMV-seropositive.

The DNA of the CDR3 is TGTGCCAGCAGCTTCTACCCGGGACTGGACAATGAGCAGTTCTTC. It translates to CASSFYPGLDNEQFF. The J gene is TRBJ2-1, the V gene TRBV9; TRBD2 might be the D (6 bases). The germline gives CDR1 SGDLS, CDR2 YYNGEE. CDR3 length: 15 residues. Trimming stripped 4 bases from V and 5 bases from J, with 16 bases between.